The 9 T cell receptor beta chains in this list originate from one sample, sequenced in a study of Graves' ophthalmopathy and Graves' hyperthyroidism. RNA transcripts were the template, and TCR beta CDR3 regions were amplified from them. After a first-round RT-PCR with HTBI primers, a second-round multiplex PCR was run. TCRdb analysed the multiplex PCR reads with MiXCR anew, one entry per CDR3 protein. The sample holds 450,000 to 600,000 distinct CDR3 sequences; approximately 37% are singletons and the top ten take about 4.2%. The source material was peripheral blood or thyroid tissue (not recorded which). Receptors were obtained from an adult man with Graves' hyperthyroidism.

This chain uses TRBV5-5 with TRBJ1-4; D is unresolved. The CDR3 contains 14 residues. In germline, CDR1 is SGHKS, CDR2 YYEKEE (reference sequence). Trimming took off 2 bases at V and 7 bases at J, with 12 bases between the two ends. Here the CDR3 reads CASSFVGGVEKLFF. CDR3 DNA: TGTGCCAGCAGCTTCGTAGGAGGAGTTGAAAAACTGTTTTTT.

This chain links TRBV29-1 with TRBJ1-1, with TRBD1 matching over 8 bases. Trimming at V came to 7 bases and at J to 11 bases, leaving 6 bases not matched to a gene. Germline V gene data show CDR1 as SQVTM and CDR2 as ANQGSEA. The CDR3 spans 10 residues. In DNA, the CDR3 is TGCAGCGCTCTGACAGGGGTGGCTTTCTTT. This codes for CSALTGVAFF.

This clonotype occurred many times. The chain carries TRBV20-1 and TRBJ1-4; 7 bases are a match to TRBD1. J was trimmed by 7 bases and V by 6 bases; bases with no gene match: 5. From germline, CDR1 is DFQATT and CDR2 SNEGSKA (reference sequence). This CDR3 has 12 residues. The CDR3 DNA sequence: TGCAGTGCCGTCGACAGGGTTGAAAAACTGTTTTTT. Its translation is CSAVDRVEKLFF.

This clonotype was observed many times. V and J are TRBV10-3 and TRBJ1-2; D not resolved. CDR1 is ENHRY, CDR2 SYGVKD, per germline. There are 14 residues in the CDR3. The V and J ends lost 7 bases and 4 bases respectively, with 16 bases between them. CDR3 DNA: TGTGCCATCACGGATACGCTGCAGGCCTATGGCTACACCTTC. Its translation is CAITDTLQAYGYTF.

This clonotype showed up just a few times. The chain links TRBV5-1 to TRBJ2-5, with 7 bases fitting TRBD1. Germline CDR1 reads SGHRS; CDR2 reads YFSETQ. V was pared by 1 base and J by 9 bases, with 9 bases of the junction left unmatched. This CDR3 has 14 amino acids. CDR3 DNA: TGCGCCAGCAGCTTGCATAATCACCAGGGGGCCCAGTACTTC. Protein: CASSLHNHQGAQYF.

This clonotype came up many times. The chain carries TRBV12-3 or TRBV12-4 and TRBJ2-2, with a tentative D call TRBD1 (5 bases). There are 13 residues in the CDR3. Trimming stripped 6 bases from V and 3 bases from J, with 8 bases between. The CDR3 nucleotides are TGTGCCAGCAGCCCCAGGGACACCGGGGAGCTGTTTTTT. Translated, it gives CASSPRDTGELFF.

As regards this clonotype: This clone may be a read error of a much larger clone one base away. The gene calls are TRBV7-9 and TRBJ2-5; possibly TRBD1 for D (6 bases). The germline CDR1 and CDR2 sequences are SEHNR and FQNEAQ (reference sequence). The length of the CDR3 is 15 residues. The CDR3 region is CASSPRWAGEESQYF. The CDR3 region has the DNA TGTGCCAGCAGTCCGCGTTGGGCAGGGGAAGAGAGCCAGTACTTC.

This clonotype was recorded a few times. The V call is TRBV30, the J call TRBJ2-7; D unclear. This CDR3 contains 11 residues. Trimming removed 0 bases from V and 2 bases from J, with 2 bases in between. CDR1 and CDR2 from the germline V gene are GTSNPN and SVGIG (reference sequence). The CDR3 DNA reads as TGTGCCTGGAGTGTAACCTACGAGCAGTACTTC. It codes for CAWSVTYEQYF. Based on the CDR3 plus reference TRBV30 and TRBJ2-7, the full variable domain is SQTIHQWPATLVQPVGSPLSLECTVEGTSNPNLYWYRQAAGRGLQLLFYSVGIGQISSEVPQNLSASRPQDRQFILSSKKLLLSDSGFYLCAWSVTYEQYFGPGTRLTVT.

This clonotype has a count of ten or more. This chain uses TRBV7-9 with TRBJ1-2, with D possibly TRBD1 on 6 matching bases. The CDR3 length is 13 residues. Germline V CDR1 and CDR2: SEHNR, FQNEAQ (reference sequence). The V gene lost 2 bases and the J gene lost 7 bases, with 11 bases spanning the gap. The CDR3 coding sequence is TGTGCCAGCAGCTTACCACAGGGAGGTGGCTACACCTTC. Amino acids: CASSLPQGGGYTF.